Listed below are T cell receptor beta chains from one sample, sequenced in a study of OX40 agonist ivuxolimab in advanced cancers. Generated by immunoSEQ multiplex PCR, the TCRdb table keeps only in-frame clones and is missing some. The table includes around 40,000 clones, around 85% detected once. The material sequenced was CD4+ or CD8+ T cells sorted from blood, taken in a trial of the OX40 agonist ivuxolimab. The receptor set was obtained from an adult with an advanced solid tumor such as melanoma, head and neck, liver or kidney cancer. Both conserved end residues are part of each CDR3. Clone size is stated in some rows and not others, as once, few, many or a class when expanded.

V	J	size	CDR3
TRBV5-4	TRBJ1-1	NA	CASSSLRGGADTEAFF
TRBV2	TRBJ1-2	NA	CASSEATGRYGYTF
TRBV18	TRBJ2-5	NA	CASSPPGAKTSGETQYF
TRBV7-9	TRBJ2-1	NA	CASRVGAYNEQFF
TRBV7-6	TRBJ2-5	once	CASSPASGSRKTQYF
TRBV19	TRBJ2-7	once	CASSIHVSSYEQYF
TRBV25-1	TRBJ1-2	NA	CASSPQGISGYTF
TRBV29-1	TRBJ2-1	NA	CSVRTEYNEQFF
TRBV5-1	TRBJ1-4	few	CASSVPDGINEKLFF
TRBV15	TRBJ2-1	NA	CATSLRTGDNEQFF
TRBV5-4	TRBJ2-2	NA	CASSLEVTLTGELFF
TRBV30	TRBJ1-1	NA	CAWSVQADKAFF